One sample yielded the 2 T cell receptor beta chains listed below, sequenced in a study of T cells in tumors after PD-1 blockade. Produced via immunoSEQ multiplex PCR; TCRdb's table is partial and in-frame only. The data show some 60,000 clones, about four fifths seen once. Sequenced material: PBMCs, taken before anti-PD-1 treatment. Receptors originate from a human donor with basal cell carcinoma.

This clone came up once. The V and J genes are TRBV6-6 and TRBJ2-5; D might be TRBD1 or TRBD2, each matching 5 bases. The CDR3 totals 13 residues. The germline gives CDR1 MNHNY, CDR2 SVGAGI (reference sequence). V was trimmed by 6 bases and J by 10 bases, leaving 18 bases between them. The CDR3, as DNA: TGTGCCAGCAGCCACGGGGCAGGGTGGGTCCAGTACTTC. Encoded protein: CASSHGAGWVQYF.

The J gene is TRBJ2-7, the V gene TRBV23-1; 10 bases line up with TRBD1. TRBV23-1 has ORF status, its function being uncertain. CDR3 size: 15 residues. Trimming removed 7 bases from V and 0 bases from J; junction bases left unmatched: 6. The chain's CDR3 is CASMGQGPVSYEQYF. DNA for the CDR3: TGCGCCAGCATGGGACAGGGGCCCGTCTCCTACGAGCAGTACTTC.